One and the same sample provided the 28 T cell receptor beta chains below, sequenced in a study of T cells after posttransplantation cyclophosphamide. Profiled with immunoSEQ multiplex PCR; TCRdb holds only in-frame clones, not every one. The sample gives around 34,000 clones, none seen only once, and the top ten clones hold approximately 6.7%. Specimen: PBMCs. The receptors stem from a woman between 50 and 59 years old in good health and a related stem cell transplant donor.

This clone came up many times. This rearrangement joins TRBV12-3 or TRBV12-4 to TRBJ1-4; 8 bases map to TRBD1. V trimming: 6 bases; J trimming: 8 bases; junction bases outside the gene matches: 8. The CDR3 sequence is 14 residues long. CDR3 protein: CASRSTGEREKLFF. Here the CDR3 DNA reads TGTGCCAGCAGGTCGACAGGGGAAAGAGAAAAACTGTTTTTT.

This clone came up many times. The CDR3 DNA reads TGTGCCAGCAGTTTTACAGGGGACACCATATATTTT. Its translation: CASSFTGDTIYF. The chain has TRBV5-4 and TRBJ1-3; 7 positions match TRBD1. With V trimmed by 5 bases and J by 8 bases, 4 bases remained unmatched. The CDR3 consists of 12 residues. Germline values: CDR1 SGHNT, CDR2 YYREEE (reference sequence).

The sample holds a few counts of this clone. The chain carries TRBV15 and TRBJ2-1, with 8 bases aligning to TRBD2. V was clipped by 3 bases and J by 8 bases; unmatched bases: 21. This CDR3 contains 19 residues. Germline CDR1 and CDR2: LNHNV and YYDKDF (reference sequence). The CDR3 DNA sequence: TGTGCCACCAGCAGGCCGCGGGGGGACTATCTCGGCCTGTTCGATGAGCAGTTCTTC. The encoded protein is CATSRPRGDYLGLFDEQFF.

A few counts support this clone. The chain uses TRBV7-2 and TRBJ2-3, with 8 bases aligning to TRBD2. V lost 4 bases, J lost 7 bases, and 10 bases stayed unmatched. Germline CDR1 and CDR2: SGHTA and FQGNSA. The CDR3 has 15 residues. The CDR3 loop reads CASSSGGASLYTQYF. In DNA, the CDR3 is TGTGCCAGCAGCTCGGGGGGGGCTAGCCTTTATACGCAGTATTTT.

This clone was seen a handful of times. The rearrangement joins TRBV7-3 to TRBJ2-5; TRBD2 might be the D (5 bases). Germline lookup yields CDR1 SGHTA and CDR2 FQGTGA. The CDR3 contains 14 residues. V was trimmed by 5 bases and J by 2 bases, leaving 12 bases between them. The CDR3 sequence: CASSPGLDQETQYF. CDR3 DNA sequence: TGTGCCAGCAGCCCGGGGTTAGATCAAGAGACCCAGTACTTC.

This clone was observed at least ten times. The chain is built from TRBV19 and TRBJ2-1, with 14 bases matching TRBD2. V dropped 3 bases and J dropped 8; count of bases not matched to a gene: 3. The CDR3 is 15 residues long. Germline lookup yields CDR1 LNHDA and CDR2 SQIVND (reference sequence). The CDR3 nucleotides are TGTGCCAGTAGTATTGGGACTAGCGGGGGCTATGAGCAGTTCTTC. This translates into CASSIGTSGGYEQFF. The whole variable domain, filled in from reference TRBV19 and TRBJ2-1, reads DGGITQSPKYLFRKEGQNVTLSCEQNLNHDAMYWYRQDPGQGLRLIYYSQIVNDFQKGDIAEGYSVSREKKESFPLTVTSAQKNPTAFYLCASSIGTSGGYEQFFGPGTRLTVL.

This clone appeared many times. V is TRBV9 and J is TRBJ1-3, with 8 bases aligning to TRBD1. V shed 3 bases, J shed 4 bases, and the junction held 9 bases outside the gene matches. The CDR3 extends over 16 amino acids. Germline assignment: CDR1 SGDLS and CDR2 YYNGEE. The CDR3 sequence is CASSADRAVRGNTIYF. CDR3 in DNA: TGTGCCAGCAGCGCGGACAGGGCCGTTAGGGGAAACACCATATATTTT.

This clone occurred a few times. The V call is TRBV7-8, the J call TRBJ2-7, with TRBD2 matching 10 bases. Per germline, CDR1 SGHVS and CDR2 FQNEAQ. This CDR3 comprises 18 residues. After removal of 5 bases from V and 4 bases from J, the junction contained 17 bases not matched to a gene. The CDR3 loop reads CASSPHRGTSVALYEQYF. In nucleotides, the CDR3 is TGTGCCAGCAGCCCCCATCGGGGGACTAGCGTGGCCTTATACGAGCAGTACTTC.

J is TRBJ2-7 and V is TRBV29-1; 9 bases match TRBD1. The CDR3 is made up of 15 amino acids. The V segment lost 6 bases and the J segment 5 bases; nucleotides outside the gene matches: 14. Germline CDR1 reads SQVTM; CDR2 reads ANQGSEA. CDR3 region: CSVQLGQGSMNEQYF. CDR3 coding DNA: TGCAGCGTGCAGCTAGGACAGGGGAGTATGAACGAGCAGTACTTC.

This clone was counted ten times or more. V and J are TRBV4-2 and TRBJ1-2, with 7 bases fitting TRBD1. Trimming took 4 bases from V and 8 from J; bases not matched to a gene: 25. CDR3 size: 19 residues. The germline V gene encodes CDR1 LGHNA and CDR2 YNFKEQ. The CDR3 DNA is TGTGCCAGCAGCCTCCACCTTGTCGAGAGGGGGCTCGAATCATGGGGCTACACCTTC. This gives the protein CASSLHLVERGLESWGYTF.

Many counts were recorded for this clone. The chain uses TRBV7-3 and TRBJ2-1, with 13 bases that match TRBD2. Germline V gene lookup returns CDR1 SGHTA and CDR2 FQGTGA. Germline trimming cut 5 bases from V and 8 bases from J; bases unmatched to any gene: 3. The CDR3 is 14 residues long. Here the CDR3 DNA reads TGTGCCAGCAGCCCCGGACTAGCGGGAGATGAGCAGTTCTTC. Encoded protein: CASSPGLAGDEQFF.

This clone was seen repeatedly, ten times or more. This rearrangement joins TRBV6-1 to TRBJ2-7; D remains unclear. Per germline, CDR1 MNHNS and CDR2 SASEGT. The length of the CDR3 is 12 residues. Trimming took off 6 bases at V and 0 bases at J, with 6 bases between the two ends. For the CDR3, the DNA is TGTGCCAGCAGGAGCGTCTCCTACGAGCAGTACTTC. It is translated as CASRSVSYEQYF.

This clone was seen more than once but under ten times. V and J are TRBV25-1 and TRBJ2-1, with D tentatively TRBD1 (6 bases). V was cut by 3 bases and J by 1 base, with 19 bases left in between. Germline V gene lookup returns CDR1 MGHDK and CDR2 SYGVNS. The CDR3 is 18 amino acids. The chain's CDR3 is CASSDYRAFANSYNEQFF. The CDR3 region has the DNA TGTGCCAGCAGTGACTACAGGGCCTTCGCAAATTCCTACAATGAGCAGTTCTTC.

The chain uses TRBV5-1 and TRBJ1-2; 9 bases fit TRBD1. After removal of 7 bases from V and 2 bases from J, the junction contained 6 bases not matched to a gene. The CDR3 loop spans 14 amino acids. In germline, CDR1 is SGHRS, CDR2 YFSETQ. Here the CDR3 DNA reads TGCGCCAGCGCTGGACAGGGGTCCAACTATGGCTACACCTTC. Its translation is CASAGQGSNYGYTF. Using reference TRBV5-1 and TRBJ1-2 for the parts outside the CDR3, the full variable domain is KAGVTQTPRYLIKTRGQQVTLSCSPISGHRSVSWYQQTPGQGLQFLFEYFSETQRNKGNFPGRFSGRQFSNSRSEMNVSTLELGDSALYLCASAGQGSNYGYTFGSGTRLTVV.

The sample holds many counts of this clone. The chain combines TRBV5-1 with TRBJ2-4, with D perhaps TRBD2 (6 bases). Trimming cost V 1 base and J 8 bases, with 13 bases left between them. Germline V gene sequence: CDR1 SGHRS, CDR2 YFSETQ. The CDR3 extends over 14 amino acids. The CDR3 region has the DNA TGCGCCAGCAGCTTGTTCGGGGGAGCCGACATTCAGTACTTC. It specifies CASSLFGGADIQYF.

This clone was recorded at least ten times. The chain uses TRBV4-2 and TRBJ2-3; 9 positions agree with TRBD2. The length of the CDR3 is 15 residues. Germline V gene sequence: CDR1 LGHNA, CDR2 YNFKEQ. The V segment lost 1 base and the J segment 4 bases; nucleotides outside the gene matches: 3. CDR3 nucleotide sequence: TGTGCCAGCAGCCAAGGGATAGCGGGGGCAGATACGCAGTATTTT. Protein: CASSQGIAGADTQYF.

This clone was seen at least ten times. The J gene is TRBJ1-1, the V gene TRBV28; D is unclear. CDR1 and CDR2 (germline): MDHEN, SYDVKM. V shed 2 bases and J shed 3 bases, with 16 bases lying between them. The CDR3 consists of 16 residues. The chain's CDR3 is CASSLTSSFTYTEAFF. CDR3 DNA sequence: TGTGCCAGCAGTTTAACTAGTTCCTTTACTTACACTGAAGCTTTCTTT.

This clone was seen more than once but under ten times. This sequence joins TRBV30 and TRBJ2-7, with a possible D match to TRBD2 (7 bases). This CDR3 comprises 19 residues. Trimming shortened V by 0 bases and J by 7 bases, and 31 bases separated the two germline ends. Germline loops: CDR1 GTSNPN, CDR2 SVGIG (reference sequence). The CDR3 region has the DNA TGTGCCTGGAGTGTAACAGGGCAACTTTTCGGCGGGAGACTGGGGGAGCAGTACTTC. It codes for CAWSVTGQLFGGRLGEQYF.

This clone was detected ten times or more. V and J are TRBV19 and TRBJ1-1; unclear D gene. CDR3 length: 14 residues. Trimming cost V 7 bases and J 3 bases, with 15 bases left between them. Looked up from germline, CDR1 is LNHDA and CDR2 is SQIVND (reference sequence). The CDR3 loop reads CASTQTAAYTEAFF. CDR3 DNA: TGTGCCAGTACCCAGACCGCGGCCTACACTGAAGCTTTCTTT. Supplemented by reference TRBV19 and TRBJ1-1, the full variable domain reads DGGITQSPKYLFRKEGQNVTLSCEQNLNHDAMYWYRQDPGQGLRLIYYSQIVNDFQKGDIAEGYSVSREKKESFPLTVTSAQKNPTAFYLCASTQTAAYTEAFFGQGTRLTVV.

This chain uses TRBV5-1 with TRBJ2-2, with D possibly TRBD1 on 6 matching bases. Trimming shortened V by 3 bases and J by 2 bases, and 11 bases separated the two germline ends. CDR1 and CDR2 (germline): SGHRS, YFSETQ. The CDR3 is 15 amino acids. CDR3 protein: CASSSRTENTGELFF. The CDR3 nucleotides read TGCGCCAGCAGCTCAAGGACAGAAAACACCGGGGAGCTGTTTTTT.

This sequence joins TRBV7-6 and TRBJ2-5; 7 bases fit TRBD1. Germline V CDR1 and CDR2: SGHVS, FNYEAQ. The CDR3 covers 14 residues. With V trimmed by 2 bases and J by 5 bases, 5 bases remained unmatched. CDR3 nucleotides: TGTGCCAGCAGCTTAAGGACAGGCGGGGAGACCCAGTACTTC. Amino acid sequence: CASSLRTGGETQYF.

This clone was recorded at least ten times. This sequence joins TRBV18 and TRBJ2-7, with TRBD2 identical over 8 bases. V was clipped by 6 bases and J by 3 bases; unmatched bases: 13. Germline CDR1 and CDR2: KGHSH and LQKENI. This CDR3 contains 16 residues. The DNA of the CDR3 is TGTGCCAGCTCGCGGACGGCAGCGGGAGCGAGCTACGAGCAGTACTTC. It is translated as CASSRTAAGASYEQYF.

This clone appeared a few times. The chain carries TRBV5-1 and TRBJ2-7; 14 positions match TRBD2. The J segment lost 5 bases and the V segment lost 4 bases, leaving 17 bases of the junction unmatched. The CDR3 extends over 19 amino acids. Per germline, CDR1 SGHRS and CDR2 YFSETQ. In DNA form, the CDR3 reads TGCGCCAGCAGCATGGGTTTTCCCGGGACTAGCGGGAGAATCGACGAGCAGTACTTC. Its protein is CASSMGFPGTSGRIDEQYF.

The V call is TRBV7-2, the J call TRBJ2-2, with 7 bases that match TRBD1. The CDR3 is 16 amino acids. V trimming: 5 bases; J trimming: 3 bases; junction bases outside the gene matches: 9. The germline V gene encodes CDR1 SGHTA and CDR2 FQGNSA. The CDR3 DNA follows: TGTGCCAGCAGCAACAGACAGGGAGTCGACACCGGGGAGCTGTTTTTT. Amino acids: CASSNRQGVDTGELFF.

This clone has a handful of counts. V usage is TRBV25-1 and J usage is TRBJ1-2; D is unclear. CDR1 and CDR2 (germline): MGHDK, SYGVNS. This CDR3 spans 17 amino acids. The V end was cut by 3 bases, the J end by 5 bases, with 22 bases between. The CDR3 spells CASSDQRRAPGDYGYTF. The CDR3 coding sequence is TGTGCCAGCAGTGACCAAAGGAGGGCCCCCGGAGATTATGGCTACACCTTC.

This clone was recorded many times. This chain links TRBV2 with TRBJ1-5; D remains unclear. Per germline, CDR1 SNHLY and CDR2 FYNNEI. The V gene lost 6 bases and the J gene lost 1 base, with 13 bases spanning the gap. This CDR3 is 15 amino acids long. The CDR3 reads CASRADTASNQPQHF. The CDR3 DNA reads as TGTGCCAGCAGAGCAGACACGGCAAGCAATCAGCCCCAGCATTTT.

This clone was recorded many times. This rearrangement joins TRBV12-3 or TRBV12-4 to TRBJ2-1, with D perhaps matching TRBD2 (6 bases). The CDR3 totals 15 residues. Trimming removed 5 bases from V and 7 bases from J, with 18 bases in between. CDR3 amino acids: CASSHGAGGANEQFF. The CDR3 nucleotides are TGTGCCAGCAGTCACGGTGCCGGGGGAGCAAATGAGCAGTTCTTC.

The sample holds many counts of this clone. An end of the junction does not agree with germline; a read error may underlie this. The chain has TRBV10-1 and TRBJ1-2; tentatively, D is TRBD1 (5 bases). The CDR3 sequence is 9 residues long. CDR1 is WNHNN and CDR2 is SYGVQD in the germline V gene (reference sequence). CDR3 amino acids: CASRQGTHF. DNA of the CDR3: TGCGCCAGCAGGCAGGGAACCCACTTC.